The next 30 T cell receptor beta chains were all read from a single sample in a study of cytomegalovirus exposure and HLA in healthy donors. Primers for the PCR totalled 60 Vbeta and 13 Jbeta. Profiled with immunoSEQ multiplex PCR; TCRdb holds only in-frame clones, not every one. The table includes roughly 200,000 clones, roughly 91% detected once. Sequenced sample: PBMCs. The receptors originated from a woman between 18 and 29 years old in good health and CMV-seronegative.

This chain connects TRBV30 to TRBJ2-2; weak D call: TRBD2 (6 bases). CDR3 length: 16 amino acids. Per the germline V gene, CDR1 is GTSNPN and CDR2 is SVGIG (reference sequence). The ends were cut back, 3 bases at V and 5 bases at J, with 19 bases in the middle. This CDR3 is CAWSGPGLPLTGELFF. The CDR3 DNA reads TGTGCCTGGAGCGGACCCGGACTACCCCTTACCGGGGAGCTGTTTTTT. Variable domain in full (rest from reference TRBV30 and TRBJ2-2): SQTIHQWPATLVQPVGSPLSLECTVEGTSNPNLYWYRQAAGRGLQLLFYSVGIGQISSEVPQNLSASRPQDRQFILSSKKLLLSDSGFYLCAWSGPGLPLTGELFFGEGSRLTVL.

This rearrangement joins TRBV7-6 to TRBJ2-2; 7 bases fit TRBD2. The germline gives CDR1 SGHVS, CDR2 FNYEAQ. The length of the CDR3 is 15 residues. V lost 0 bases to trimming and J lost 3 bases; unmatched junction nucleotides: 1. CDR3 bases: TGTGCCAGCAGCTTAGCGGGAGGGTACACCGGGGAGCTGTTTTTT. Residues: CASSLAGGYTGELFF.

V usage is TRBV7-3 and J usage is TRBJ2-7; TRBD2 matches at 13 bases. This CDR3 region has 15 residues. Germline values: CDR1 SGHTA, CDR2 FQGTGA. The V gene end was trimmed by 2 bases and the J gene end by 3 bases; junction bases not matched to a gene: 1. The DNA of the CDR3 is TGTGCCAGCAGCTTAGGGACTAGCGGGGTCTACGAGCAGTACTTC. Residues: CASSLGTSGVYEQYF.

This chain uses TRBV5-1 with TRBJ2-7; 7 bases map to TRBD2. The germline gives CDR1 SGHRS, CDR2 YFSETQ. The CDR3 covers 16 residues. The V gene end was trimmed by 3 bases and the J gene end by 4 bases; junction bases not matched to a gene: 13. Here the CDR3 DNA reads TGCGCCAGCAGCTACGAGGCTAGCGGACGTAGTTACGAGCAGTACTTC. Its translation is CASSYEASGRSYEQYF.

This chain uses TRBV11-3 with TRBJ2-3, with a tentative D call TRBD2 (5 bases). Between the trimmed V and J ends, which lost 5 bases and 4 bases, there was a span of 16 bases. Germline V gene lookup returns CDR1 SGHNT and CDR2 YENEEA. The CDR3 is made up of 15 amino acids. The CDR3 here is CASSHPMGSADTQYF. In nucleotides, the CDR3 is TGTGCCAGCAGCCACCCTATGGGGAGCGCAGATACGCAGTATTTT. The full variable domain, rest sourced from reference TRBV11-3 and TRBJ2-3, is EAGVVQSPRYKIIEKKQPVAFWCNPISGHNTLYWYLQNLGQGPELLIRYENEEAVDDSQLPKDRFSAERLKGVDSTLKIQPAELGDSAVYLCASSHPMGSADTQYFGPGTRLTVL.

The V and J genes are TRBV9 and TRBJ2-1; 7 bases are a match to TRBD1. V dropped 0 bases and J dropped 0; count of bases not matched to a gene: 9. CDR1 and CDR2 from the germline V gene are SGDLS and YYNGEE. The CDR3 runs to 18 residues. The DNA of the CDR3 is TGTGCCAGCAGCGTAGGAAGACAGGGCGCGAGCTCCTACAATGAGCAGTTCTTC. Translation: CASSVGRQGASSYNEQFF.

The J gene is TRBJ2-1, the V gene TRBV7-9; D is possibly TRBD1 (5 bases). The CDR3 length is 15 residues. Germline V CDR1 and CDR2: SEHNR, FQNEAQ (reference sequence). Trimming took off 5 bases at V and 2 bases at J, with 13 bases between the two ends. The CDR3 coding sequence is TGTGCCAGCAGCCCCCAGGACACGCCCTACAATGAGCAGTTCTTC. Amino acids: CASSPQDTPYNEQFF.

The V gene is TRBV5-4, the J gene TRBJ1-6, with a tentative D call TRBD1 (6 bases). V was clipped by 9 bases and J by 5 bases, with 18 bases between them. The CDR3 totals 15 residues. The germline gives CDR1 SGHNT, CDR2 YYREEE (reference sequence). CDR3 DNA: TGTGCCACTAGCGCGGGGGCCTGGGATAATTCACCCCTCCACTTT. This sequence encodes CATSAGAWDNSPLHF.

The chain couples TRBV28 to TRBJ2-7; D remains ambiguous. The length of the CDR3 is 13 residues. Per germline, CDR1 MDHEN and CDR2 SYDVKM. V gave up 2 bases and J gave up 1 base, with 6 bases separating them. DNA for the CDR3: TGTGCCAGCAGTTTACAAGCATCCTACGAGCAGTACTTC. Protein sequence: CASSLQASYEQYF.

This sequence joins TRBV27 and TRBJ2-1; D is uncertain. There are 14 residues in the CDR3. The V and J ends lost 6 bases and 6 bases respectively, with 15 bases between them. Germline values: CDR1 MNHEY, CDR2 SMNVEV (reference sequence). The CDR3 DNA reads TGTGCCAGCAGAAGAGGAGTTCCTAGCAATGAGCAGTTCTTC. Its translation is CASRRGVPSNEQFF.

J is TRBJ2-1 and V is TRBV7-6; possible D gene TRBD1, 6 bases. Trimming stripped 1 base from V and 8 bases from J, with 15 bases between. The V gene's germline CDR1 is SGHVS and CDR2 FNYEAQ. The CDR3 runs to 15 residues. CDR3 region: CASSLEGHQRDEQFF. CDR3 nucleotides: TGTGCCAGCAGCTTAGAGGGACACCAAAGGGATGAGCAGTTCTTC.

The chain is built from TRBV4-3 and TRBJ1-6; no clear D gene. This CDR3 has 16 residues. The V and J ends lost 0 bases and 10 bases respectively, with 16 bases between them. CDR1 and CDR2 from the germline V gene are LGHNA and YSLEER. This CDR3 is CASSQDGVGRRSPLHF. CDR3 DNA: TGCGCCAGCAGCCAAGATGGAGTAGGGAGGCGCTCACCCCTCCACTTT.

The chain has TRBV4-1 and TRBJ1-5; weak D call: TRBD1 (5 bases). The CDR3 totals 17 residues. Germline V gives CDR1 MGHRA, CDR2 YSYEKL. V was pared by 5 bases and J by 2 bases, with 19 bases between. The CDR3 loop is CASSSTGGGKGNQPQHF. For the CDR3, the DNA is TGCGCCAGCAGCTCAACTGGCGGGGGTAAGGGCAATCAGCCCCAGCATTTT.

This chain joins TRBV6-1 and TRBJ2-1; 10 bases are shared with TRBD1. The CDR3 runs to 17 residues. J lost 4 bases, V lost 4 bases, and 10 bases had no gene match. CDR1 is MNHNS, CDR2 SASEGT, per germline. The CDR3 nucleotides are TGTGCCAGCAGTGCTTACCTCGGGGACAGGGGTTACAATGAGCAGTTCTTC. It codes for CASSAYLGDRGYNEQFF.

The chain uses TRBV7-3 and TRBJ1-2; perhaps TRBD1 as D (5 bases). This CDR3 is built from 13 residues. CDR1 is SGHTA, CDR2 FQGTGA, per germline. Trimming removed 3 bases at V and 4 bases at J, with 9 bases between. CDR3 DNA: TGTGCCAGCAGCTTGGGGGGGAGCTATGGCTACACCTTC. It is translated as CASSLGGSYGYTF.

This chain connects TRBV4-2 to TRBJ2-3; no clear D gene. Germline assignment: CDR1 LGHNA and CDR2 YNFKEQ. Deletions cut 0 bases from V and 3 bases from J, with 7 bases between. The CDR3 totals 14 residues. The CDR3 protein is CASSQELSTDTQYF. CDR3 nucleotide sequence: TGTGCCAGCAGCCAAGAGTTGAGTACAGATACGCAGTATTTT.

DNA of the CDR3: TGTGCCGGGCGGGATGAGCAGTTCTTC. Translated: CAGRDEQFF. The chain links TRBV7-3 to TRBJ2-1; D perhaps matches TRBD2 (5 bases). Germline CDR1 reads SGHTA; CDR2 reads FQGTGA. This CDR3 is 9 amino acids long. The V and J ends lost 11 bases and 8 bases respectively, with 7 bases between them.

This clone was counted only a few times. This chain uses TRBV19 with TRBJ2-3, with 9 bases matching TRBD1. CDR1 is LNHDA, CDR2 SQIVND, per germline (reference sequence). This CDR3 is 15 amino acids long. The V gene end was trimmed by 5 bases and the J gene end by 3 bases; junction bases not matched to a gene: 6. The CDR3 spells CASSADRGRTDTQYF. As DNA, the CDR3 is TGTGCCAGTAGTGCCGACAGGGGGAGGACAGATACGCAGTATTTT.

The chain joins TRBV29-1 to TRBJ2-3; TRBD2 matches 10 bases. Germline trimming cut 6 bases from V and 1 base from J; bases unmatched to any gene: 7. The CDR3 runs to 15 residues. CDR1 is SQVTM, CDR2 ANQGSEA, per germline. CDR3 sequence (DNA): TGCAGCGTGGGAACACTAGCGGGACGCACAGATACGCAGTATTTT. Translation gives CSVGTLAGRTDTQYF.

This chain links TRBV7-2 with TRBJ2-4; tentatively, D is TRBD2 (5 bases). The CDR3 covers 15 residues. Trimming stripped 1 base from V and 0 bases from J, with 7 bases between. The germline CDR1 and CDR2 sequences are SGHTA and FQGNSA. This CDR3 is CASSLGGLAKNIQYF. Here the CDR3 DNA reads TGTGCCAGCAGCTTAGGTGGACTAGCCAAAAACATTCAGTACTTC. The full variable domain, with the rest looked up from reference TRBV7-2 and TRBJ2-4, is GAGVSQSPSNKVTEKGKDVELRCDPISGHTALYWYRQSLGQGLEFLIYFQGNSAPDKSGLPSDRFSAERTGGSVSTLTIQRTQQEDSAVYLCASSLGGLAKNIQYFGAGTRLSVL.

This clone was detected once. The V and J genes are TRBV13 and TRBJ2-7, with 11 positions matching TRBD2. CDR1 and CDR2 from the germline V gene are PRHDT and FYEKMQ (reference sequence). This CDR3 has 15 residues. With 3 bases clipped from V and 3 bases from J, the junction kept 4 bases outside the gene matches. This chain's CDR3 is CASSFLAGGDYEQYF. For the CDR3, the DNA is TGTGCCAGCAGCTTCCTAGCGGGGGGTGACTACGAGCAGTACTTC.

The V gene is TRBV19, the J gene TRBJ2-5; 8 bases match TRBD2. The CDR3 runs to 15 residues. With V trimmed by 5 bases and J by 5 bases, 10 bases remained unmatched. The germline V gene has CDR1 LNHDA and CDR2 SQIVND (reference sequence). CDR3 region: CASSLSGRLTETQYF. The CDR3 DNA follows: TGTGCCAGTAGTTTGAGCGGGAGACTGACGGAGACCCAGTACTTC.

This rearrangement joins TRBV7-3 to TRBJ2-2; D is perhaps TRBD1 (5 bases). Germline V gives CDR1 SGHTA, CDR2 FQGTGA. The germline V and J ends were trimmed by 5 bases and 4 bases, with 8 bases remaining between them. This CDR3 is 13 amino acids long. CDR3 coding DNA: TGTGCCAGCAGCCGGACACCCACCGGGGAGCTGTTTTTT. This sequence encodes CASSRTPTGELFF.

The chain uses TRBV9 and TRBJ1-2; a possible D gene is TRBD1 (6 bases). The CDR3 contains 14 residues. Between the trimmed V and J ends, which lost 7 bases and 3 bases, there was a span of 16 bases. Germline CDR1 is SGDLS and CDR2 is YYNGEE. CDR3 DNA sequence: TGTGCCAGCCACCGGGGGGCGGGGGACTATGGCTACACCTTC. Translating gives CASHRGAGDYGYTF.

The V call is TRBV5-4, the J call TRBJ2-3; 7 nucleotides line up with TRBD2. The length of the CDR3 is 15 residues. CDR1 is SGHNT and CDR2 is YYREEE in the germline V gene (reference sequence). The V segment lost 5 bases and the J segment 6 bases; nucleotides outside the gene matches: 12. CDR3: CASRTSRSGGDTQYF. The CDR3 DNA reads TGTGCCAGCAGGACTAGCAGGAGTGGGGGGGATACGCAGTATTTT.

The chain carries TRBV4-1 and TRBJ1-2; D may be TRBD1 (5 bases). The germline V and J ends were trimmed by 1 base and 1 base, with 10 bases remaining between them. Germline assignment: CDR1 MGHRA and CDR2 YSYEKL. The CDR3 has 15 residues. The CDR3 reads CASSQVWDFNYGYTF. The DNA for the CDR3 is TGCGCCAGCAGCCAAGTTTGGGACTTTAACTATGGCTACACCTTC.

This clone occurred once. For the CDR3, the DNA is TGTGCCAGCACCGAAGAGGACAGGCTCGAGCAGTACTTC. Its protein is CASTEEDRLEQYF. The J gene is TRBJ2-7, the V gene TRBV2; 7 bases align to TRBD1. Per the germline V gene, CDR1 is SNHLY and CDR2 is FYNNEI. Trimming cost V 7 bases and J 6 bases; bases outside gene matches: 9. CDR3 length equals 13 residues.

J is TRBJ1-4 and V is TRBV19; 7 positions agree with TRBD1. Germline CDR1 is LNHDA and CDR2 is SQIVND (reference sequence). Losses at the gene ends were 5 bases for V and 8 bases for J; bases not matched to a gene: 5. The CDR3 spans 13 residues. The CDR3, as DNA: TGTGCCAGTAGTTTTCAACAGGGGGAAAAACTGTTTTTT. The encoded protein is CASSFQQGEKLFF.

This clone was observed a few times. The V call is TRBV18, the J call TRBJ2-7; 8 bases map to TRBD1. This CDR3 contains 13 residues. V was pared by 4 bases and J by 5 bases, with 4 bases of the junction left unmatched. From germline, CDR1 is KGHSH and CDR2 LQKENI. The CDR3 DNA is TGTGCCAGCTCACGGACAGGGTACGACGAGCAGTACTTC. Amino acids: CASSRTGYDEQYF.

This chain links TRBV5-4 with TRBJ1-1; D is uncertain. The CDR3 covers 16 residues. V gave up 0 bases and J gave up 1 base, with 13 bases separating them. CDR1 and CDR2 (germline): SGHNT, YYREEE (reference sequence). This CDR3 is CASSLDRLNRNTEAFF. The CDR3 nucleotides are TGTGCCAGCAGCTTGGACCGACTGAACCGGAACACTGAAGCTTTCTTT.